Given below is one T cell receptor beta chain in context. Its antigen is currently unknown. The data were obtained in a study of cytomegalovirus exposure and HLA in healthy donors. Study-level results: Whilst most TCR sequences proved rare, a subset of public TCRs occurred across many donors. Presence/absence analyses took donor sequencing depth as roughly uniform.

The V and J ends lost 4 bases and 7 bases respectively, with 6 bases between them. Germline CDR1 SGHRS, CDR2 YFSETQ. The CDR3 covers 11 residues. In the PCR, 60 Vbeta and 13 Jbeta primers were used. The repertoire was sequenced with immunoSEQ multiplex PCR; TCRdb's copy has only in-frame clones and lacks some. The data contain nearly 110,000 clones, approximately 80% of them seen just once; the ten biggest clones take up 4.2%. This chain joins TRBV5-1 and TRBJ2-1; D is undetermined. The sequenced sample consisted of PBMCs. This sequence originates from a male donor in good health and CMV-seronegative. Here the CDR3 reads CASSIRNEQFF. The CDR3 nucleotides read TGCGCCAGCAGCATTAGAAATGAGCAGTTCTTC.